A selection of T cell receptor beta chains follows, all from one sample in a study of shared clonotypes between healthy human individuals. Libraries were prepared by immunoSEQ multiplex PCR; TCRdb keeps only in-frame clonotypes and omits some of them. Among 1.4 million or so clones, 97% to 99% were seen once, and the ten largest hold 0.3% to 0.45%. The sample comprised naive CD4+ T cells sorted from blood. The receptors shown here come from a man aged 25 to 45 in good health. CDR3s leave out the opening cysteine and the closing phenylalanine or tryptophan. Each record gives: V gene, J gene, clone size, D gene, CDR3 protein. D genes are given only for firm matches. Clone size is stated in some rows and not others, as once, few, many or a class when expanded.

>TRBV6-5|TRBJ2-5|.|.
ASSSATDKETQY
>TRBV19|TRBJ1-1|.|TRBD1
ASSIAAGGLTEAF
>TRBV2|TRBJ2-1|.|TRBD2
ASAGLAQSSYNEQF
>TRBV18|TRBJ2-5|.|.
ASSPGEETQY
>TRBV7-8|TRBJ2-7|.|TRBD2
ASSLRASGIAYEQY
>TRBV28|TRBJ2-7|.|.
ASKKAYEQY
>TRBV5-4|TRBJ1-1|.|.
ASSLVGGEAF
>TRBV5-1|TRBJ2-1|.|.
ASSLAPQGRVNEQF
>TRBV5-6|TRBJ2-7|.|.
ASSFDDYEQY
>TRBV19|TRBJ2-7|.|.
ASSIGVDSYEQY
>TRBV5-4|TRBJ1-5|.|.
ASSFLAQPQH
>TRBV7-9|TRBJ1-1|once|TRBD1
ASSRGQLNTEAF
>TRBV9|TRBJ2-1|.|.
ASSVVDSYNEQF
>TRBV5-4|TRBJ2-3|.|.
ASSRPPLGATDTQY
>TRBV28|TRBJ2-5|.|TRBD2
ASSTRRGRARETQY
>TRBV7-2|TRBJ2-7|once|.
ASRIAATYEQY
>TRBV11-2|TRBJ2-1|.|.
ASSLDHSRNEQF
>TRBV11-3|TRBJ2-1|.|.
ASSSLDAEQF
>TRBV9|TRBJ2-6|.|.
ASSDTLGANVLT
>TRBV5-5|TRBJ1-2|once|.
ASSMSGATNYGYT
>TRBV6-5|TRBJ2-7|.|.
ASTRGGESYEQY
>TRBV27|TRBJ2-1|.|.
ASRHGVGRYNEQF
>TRBV29-1|TRBJ1-1|.|.
SVAGQLKPNTEAF
>TRBV6-4|TRBJ2-3|.|.
ASSDRGSRTDTQY
>TRBV4-2|TRBJ1-2|.|TRBD1
ANSARQGSTRYT
>TRBV5-1|TRBJ2-3|.|.
ASSLALGTDTQY
>TRBV18|TRBJ1-1|.|.
ASSPSRAAEAF
>TRBV9|TRBJ2-1|.|TRBD1
ASSVGTGGAGNEQF
>TRBV29-1|TRBJ2-5|.|TRBD2
STEGAGVETQY
>TRBV7-9|TRBJ2-1|.|.
ASSLAWQYNEQF
>TRBV7-2|TRBJ1-5|.|TRBD1
ASSQTGGSQPQH
>TRBV30|TRBJ2-1|.|.
AWSVLPGQWASYNEQF
>TRBV30|TRBJ1-1|.|.
AWDRRGTEAF
>TRBV2|TRBJ2-1|.|TRBD2
ASSPIAGGGHEQF
>TRBV23-1|TRBJ2-1|.|.
ASRPSVVRLGNNEQF
>TRBV30|TRBJ1-2|.|.
AWLPGLLIRGYGYT
>TRBV15|TRBJ2-1|.|.
ATSRDPAGLQF
>TRBV5-1|TRBJ2-1|once|TRBD2
ASSWGTSGSSNEQF
>TRBV28|TRBJ2-7|.|.
ASRRKQLAYEQY
>TRBV28|TRBJ1-2|.|.
ASSPGPIYGYT
>TRBV28|TRBJ2-7|.|.
ASILELGAPSGEQY
>TRBV7-3|TRBJ2-7|.|.
ASSLEDSYEQY
>TRBV2|TRBJ2-3|.|.
ATRKGGSTDTQY
>TRBV18|TRBJ1-1|.|.
ASSPLSGRGTEAF
>TRBV7-2|TRBJ1-1|.|.
ASSLRVRNTEAF
>TRBV28|TRBJ1-3|.|.
ASSLQITGNTIY
>TRBV6-1|TRBJ2-2|.|.
ASSESGELF
>TRBV5-1|TRBJ2-1|.|TRBD2
ASSASGRTYNEQF
>TRBV10-3|TRBJ2-3|.|.
AISAGKSGPQDTQY
>TRBV7-8|TRBJ2-1|.|TRBD2
ASSRGTSNSYEQF
>TRBV6-4|TRBJ2-1|.|.
ASSKNKALNEQF
>TRBV5-6|TRBJ2-5|.|.
ASSRSEETQY
>TRBV7-2|TRBJ1-2|.|TRBD1
ASSLNRDRGFYGYT
>TRBV7-6|TRBJ2-3|.|TRBD2
ASNIGTSGTDTQY
>TRBV5-5|TRBJ1-1|.|.
ASSLTPTEAF
>TRBV6-1|TRBJ2-1|.|TRBD2
ASSEATSGRLHSYNEQF
>TRBV9|TRBJ2-2|.|TRBD2
ASSAGLAGALGELF